This section outlines one TCR beta chain sequence together with its context. The data belong to a study of T cell changes during pregnancy in multiple sclerosis. Data came from immunoSEQ multiplex PCR; TCRdb stores just in-frame clones and leaves some out. Counted here are approximately 49,000 clones, nearly 95% occurring once; the ten biggest clones make up about 0.99%. Material: peripheral blood, obtained after pregnancy. The TCR sequence derives from a female donor with multiple sclerosis, enrolled in a pregnancy study.

The CDR3 DNA reads as TGTGCCAGCAGTTTATACGCGGCTCTCACCCTCGGGGGCTACACCTTC. This gives the protein CASSLYAALTLGGYTF. The gene calls are TRBV27 and TRBJ1-2; D is unclear. CDR3 length equals 16 residues. The germline V gene has CDR1 MNHEY and CDR2 SMNVEV (reference sequence). Trimming cost V 1 base and J 8 bases, with 20 bases left between them.